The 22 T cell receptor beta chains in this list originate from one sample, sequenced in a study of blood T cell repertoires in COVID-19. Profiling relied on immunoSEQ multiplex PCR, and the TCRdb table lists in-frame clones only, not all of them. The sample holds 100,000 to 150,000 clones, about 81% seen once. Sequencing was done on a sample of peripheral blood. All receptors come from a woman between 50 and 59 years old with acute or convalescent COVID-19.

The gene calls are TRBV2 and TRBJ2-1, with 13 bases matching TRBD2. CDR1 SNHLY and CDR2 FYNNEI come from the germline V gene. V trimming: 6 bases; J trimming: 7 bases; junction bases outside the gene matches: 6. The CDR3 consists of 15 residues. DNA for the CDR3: TGTGCCAGCAGATTACTAGCGGGAGGGGTGAATGAGCAGTTCTTC. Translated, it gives CASRLLAGGVNEQFF.

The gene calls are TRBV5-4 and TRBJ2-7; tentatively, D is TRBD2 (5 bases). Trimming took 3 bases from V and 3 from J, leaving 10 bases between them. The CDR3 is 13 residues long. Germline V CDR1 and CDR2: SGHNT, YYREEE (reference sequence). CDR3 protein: CASSSEVDYEQYF. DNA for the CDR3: TGTGCCAGCAGCTCGGAGGTCGACTACGAGCAGTACTTC.

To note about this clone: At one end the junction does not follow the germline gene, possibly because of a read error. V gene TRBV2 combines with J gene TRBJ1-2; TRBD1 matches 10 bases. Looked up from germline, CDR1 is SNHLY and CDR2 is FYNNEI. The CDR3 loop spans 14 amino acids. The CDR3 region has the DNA TGTGCCAGCAGCGAAGGGACAGGGGAACAGGGCTACACCTTC. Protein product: CASSEGTGEQGYTF.

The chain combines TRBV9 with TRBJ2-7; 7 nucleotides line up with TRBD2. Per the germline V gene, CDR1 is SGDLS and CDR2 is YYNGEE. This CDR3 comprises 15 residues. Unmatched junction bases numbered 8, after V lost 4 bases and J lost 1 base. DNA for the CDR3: TGTGCCAGCAGCCCCCGGACTAGTACGTCCTACGAGCAGTACTTC. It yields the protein CASSPRTSTSYEQYF.

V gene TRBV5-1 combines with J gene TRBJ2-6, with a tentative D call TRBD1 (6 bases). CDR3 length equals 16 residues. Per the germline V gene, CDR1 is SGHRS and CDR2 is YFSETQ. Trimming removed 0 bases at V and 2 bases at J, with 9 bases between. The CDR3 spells CASSLAGVPGANVLTF. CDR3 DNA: TGCGCCAGCAGCTTGGCAGGGGTACCTGGGGCCAACGTCCTGACTTTC.

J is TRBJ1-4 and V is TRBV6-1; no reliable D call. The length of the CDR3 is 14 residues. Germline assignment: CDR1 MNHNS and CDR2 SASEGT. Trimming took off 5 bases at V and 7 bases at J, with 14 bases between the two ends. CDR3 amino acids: CASSSGFSSEKLFF. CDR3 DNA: TGTGCCAGCAGTTCGGGTTTTAGTAGTGAAAAACTGTTTTTT.

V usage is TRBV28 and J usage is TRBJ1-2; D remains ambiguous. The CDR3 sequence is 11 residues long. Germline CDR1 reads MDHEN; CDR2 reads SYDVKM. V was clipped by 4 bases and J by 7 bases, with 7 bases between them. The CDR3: CASSSPGGYTF. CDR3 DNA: TGTGCCAGCAGTTCCCCCGGTGGCTACACCTTC.

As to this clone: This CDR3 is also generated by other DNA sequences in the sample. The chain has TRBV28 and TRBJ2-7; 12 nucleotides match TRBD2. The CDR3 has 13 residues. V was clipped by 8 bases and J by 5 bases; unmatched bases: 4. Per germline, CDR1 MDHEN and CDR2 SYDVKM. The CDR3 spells CASLAGGPDEQYF. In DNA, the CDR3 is TGTGCCAGCCTAGCGGGAGGGCCAGACGAGCAGTACTTC.

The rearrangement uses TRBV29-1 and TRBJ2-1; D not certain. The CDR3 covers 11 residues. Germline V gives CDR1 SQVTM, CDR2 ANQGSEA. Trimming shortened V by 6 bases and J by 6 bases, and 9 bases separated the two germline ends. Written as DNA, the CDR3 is TGCAGCGTAGTCCACACCAATGAGCAGTTCTTC. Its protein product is CSVVHTNEQFF.

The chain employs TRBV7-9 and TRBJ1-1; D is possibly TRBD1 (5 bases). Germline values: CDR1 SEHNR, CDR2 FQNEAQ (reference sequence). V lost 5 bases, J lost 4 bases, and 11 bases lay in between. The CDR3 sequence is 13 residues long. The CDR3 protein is CASSNRQGTEAFF. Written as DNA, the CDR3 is TGTGCCAGCAGCAATCGGCAGGGCACTGAAGCTTTCTTT.

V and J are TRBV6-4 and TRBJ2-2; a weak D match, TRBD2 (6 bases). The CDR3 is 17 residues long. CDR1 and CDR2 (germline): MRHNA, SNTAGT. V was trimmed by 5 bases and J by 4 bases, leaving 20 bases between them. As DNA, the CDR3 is TGTGCCAGCAGTTTTAGCACCGGGACGGAGGGCACCGGGGAGCTGTTTTTT. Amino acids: CASSFSTGTEGTGELFF.

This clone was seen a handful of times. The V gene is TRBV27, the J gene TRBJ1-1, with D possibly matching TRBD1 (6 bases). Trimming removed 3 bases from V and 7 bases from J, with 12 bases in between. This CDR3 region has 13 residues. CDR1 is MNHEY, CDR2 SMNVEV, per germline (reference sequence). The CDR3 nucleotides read TGTGCCAGCAGTTTCCTCGGACAGATTGAAGCTTTCTTT. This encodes CASSFLGQIEAFF.

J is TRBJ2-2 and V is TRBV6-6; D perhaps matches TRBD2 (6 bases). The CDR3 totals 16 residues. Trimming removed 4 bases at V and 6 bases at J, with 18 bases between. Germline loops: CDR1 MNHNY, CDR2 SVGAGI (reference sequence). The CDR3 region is CASSLRLGVGSGELFF. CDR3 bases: TGTGCCAGCAGTTTACGACTAGGAGTGGGATCCGGGGAGCTGTTTTTT.

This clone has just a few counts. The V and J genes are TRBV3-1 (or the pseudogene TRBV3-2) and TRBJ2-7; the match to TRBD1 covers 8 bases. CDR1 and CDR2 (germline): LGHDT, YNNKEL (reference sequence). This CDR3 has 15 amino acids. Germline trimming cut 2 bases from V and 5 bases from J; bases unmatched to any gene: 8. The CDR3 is CASSQIKTGVDEQYF. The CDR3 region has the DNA TGTGCCAGCAGCCAAATTAAGACAGGGGTCGACGAGCAGTACTTC.

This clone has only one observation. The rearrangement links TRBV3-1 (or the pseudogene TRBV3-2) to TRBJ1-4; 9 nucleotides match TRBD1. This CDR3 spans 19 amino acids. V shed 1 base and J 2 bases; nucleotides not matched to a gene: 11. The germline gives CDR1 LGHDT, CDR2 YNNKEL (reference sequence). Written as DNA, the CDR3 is TGTGCCAGCAGCCAAGGGTGGACGGGACAGGGATCTACTAATGAAAAACTGTTTTTT. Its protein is CASSQGWTGQGSTNEKLFF.

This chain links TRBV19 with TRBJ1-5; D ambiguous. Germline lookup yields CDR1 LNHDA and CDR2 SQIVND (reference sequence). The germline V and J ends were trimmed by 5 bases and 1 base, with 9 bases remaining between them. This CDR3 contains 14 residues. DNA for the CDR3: TGTGCCAGTAGTGGACCGGGGAGCAATCAGCCCCAGCATTTT. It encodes CASSGPGSNQPQHF.

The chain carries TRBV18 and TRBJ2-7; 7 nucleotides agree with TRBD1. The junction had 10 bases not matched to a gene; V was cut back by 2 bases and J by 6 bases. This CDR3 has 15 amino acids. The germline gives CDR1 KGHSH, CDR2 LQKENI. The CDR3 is CASSPKGQGDGEQYF. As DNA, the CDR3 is TGTGCCAGCTCACCAAAGGGTCAGGGGGACGGCGAGCAGTACTTC.

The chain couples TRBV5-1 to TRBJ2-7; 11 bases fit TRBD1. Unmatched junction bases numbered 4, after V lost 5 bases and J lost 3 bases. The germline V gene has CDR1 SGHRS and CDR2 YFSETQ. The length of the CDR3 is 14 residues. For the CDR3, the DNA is TGCGCCAGCAGGACCGGGACAGGGGGCTACGAGCAGTACTTC. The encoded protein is CASRTGTGGYEQYF.

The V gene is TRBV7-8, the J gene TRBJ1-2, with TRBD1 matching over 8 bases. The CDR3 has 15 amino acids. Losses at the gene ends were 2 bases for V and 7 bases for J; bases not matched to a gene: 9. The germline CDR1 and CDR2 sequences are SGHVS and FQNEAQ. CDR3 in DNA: TGTGCCAGCAGCTTAATTGCAGGGGGCGCAGGTGGCTACACCTTC. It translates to CASSLIAGGAGGYTF.

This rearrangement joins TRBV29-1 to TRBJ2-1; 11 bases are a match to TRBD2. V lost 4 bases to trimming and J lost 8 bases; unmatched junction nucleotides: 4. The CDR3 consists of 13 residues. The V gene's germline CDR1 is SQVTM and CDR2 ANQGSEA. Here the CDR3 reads CSVGLAGGYEQFF. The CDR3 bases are TGCAGCGTTGGGCTAGCGGGGGGCTATGAGCAGTTCTTC.

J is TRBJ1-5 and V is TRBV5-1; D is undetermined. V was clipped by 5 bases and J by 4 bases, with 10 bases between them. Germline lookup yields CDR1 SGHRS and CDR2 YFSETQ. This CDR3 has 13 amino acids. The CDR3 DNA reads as TGCGCCAGCAGTCTTGACGGGAATCAGCCCCAGCATTTT. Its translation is CASSLDGNQPQHF.

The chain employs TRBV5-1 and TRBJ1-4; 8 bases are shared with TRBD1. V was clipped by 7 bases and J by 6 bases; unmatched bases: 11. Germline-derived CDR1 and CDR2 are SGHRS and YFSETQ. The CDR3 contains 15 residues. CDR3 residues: CASGYQGAQDEKLFF. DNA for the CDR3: TGCGCCAGCGGATACCAGGGGGCGCAGGATGAAAAACTGTTTTTT.